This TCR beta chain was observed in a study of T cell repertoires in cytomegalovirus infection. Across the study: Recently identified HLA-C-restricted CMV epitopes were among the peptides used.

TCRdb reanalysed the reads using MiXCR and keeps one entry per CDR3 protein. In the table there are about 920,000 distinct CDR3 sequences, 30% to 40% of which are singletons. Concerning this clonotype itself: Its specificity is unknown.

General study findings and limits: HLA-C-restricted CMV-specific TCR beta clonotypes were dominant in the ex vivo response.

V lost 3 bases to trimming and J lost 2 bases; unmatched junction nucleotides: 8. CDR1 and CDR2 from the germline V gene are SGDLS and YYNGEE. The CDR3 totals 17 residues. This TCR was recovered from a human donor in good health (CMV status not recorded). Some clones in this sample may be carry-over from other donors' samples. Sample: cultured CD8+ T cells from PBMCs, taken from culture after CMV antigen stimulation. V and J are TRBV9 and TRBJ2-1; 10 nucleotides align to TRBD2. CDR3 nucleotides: TGTGCCAGCAGCGCCCATACTAGCGGGGAAACCTACAATGAGCAGTTCTTC. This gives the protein CASSAHTSGETYNEQFF.